Following are 17 T cell receptor beta chains from one sample sequenced in a study of early T cells in non-severe SARS-CoV-2 infection. TCRdb redid the calling of the 5' RACE reads with MiXCR, one entry per CDR3 protein. Among 100,000 to 120,000 distinct CDR3 sequences listed, around an eighth were seen once. The source material was whole blood, sampled at baseline. Receptors originate from an adult who was a healthcare worker with PCR-confirmed SARS-CoV-2 infection or an uninfected control (not recorded which).

V is TRBV14 and J is TRBJ1-3; perhaps TRBD1 as D (6 bases). The length of the CDR3 is 13 residues. Germline CDR1 reads SGHDN; CDR2 reads FVKESK. Between the trimmed V and J ends, which lost 4 bases and 3 bases, there was a span of 7 bases. CDR3 region: CASSRGLGNTIYF. CDR3 DNA: TGTGCCAGCAGCCGGGGGCTTGGAAACACCATATATTTT.

This clonotype has only a few counts. The chain carries TRBV5-5 and TRBJ1-1, with D possibly being TRBD1 (6 bases). Germline V gene data show CDR1 as SGHKS and CDR2 as YYEKEE (reference sequence). The CDR3 spans 16 residues. V lost 2 bases, J lost 5 bases, and 19 bases lay in between. The CDR3 loop reads CASSLVLDSGNTEAFF. The CDR3 bases are TGTGCCAGCAGCTTAGTACTGGACAGCGGCAATACTGAAGCTTTCTTT.

The J gene is TRBJ2-5, the V gene TRBV20-1; 7 positions match TRBD1. Trimming cost V 1 base and J 5 bases; bases outside gene matches: 7. This CDR3 is 14 amino acids long. Germline loops: CDR1 DFQATT, CDR2 SNEGSKA (reference sequence). The CDR3 DNA reads TGCAGTGCTAGAGCAGGGGGTACGGGGGAGACCCAGTACTTC. Translating it yields CSARAGGTGETQYF.

At least ten counts were recorded for this clonotype. The chain combines TRBV7-9 with TRBJ2-1; 11 nucleotides line up with TRBD2. CDR3 length equals 15 residues. Trimming cost V 3 bases and J 6 bases; bases outside gene matches: 4. Germline assignment: CDR1 SEHNR and CDR2 FQNEAQ (reference sequence). CDR3 region: CASSLFSGGVNEQFF. As DNA, the CDR3 is TGTGCCAGCAGCTTGTTTAGCGGGGGGGTCAATGAGCAGTTCTTC.

This clonotype was counted between two and nine times. V is TRBV5-6 and J is TRBJ1-1; weak D call: TRBD1 (5 bases). The CDR3 sequence is 15 residues long. Trimming removed 4 bases from V and 2 bases from J, with 15 bases in between. Germline assignment: CDR1 SGHDT and CDR2 YYEEEE. The DNA of the CDR3 is TGTGCCAGCAGCCCCACAAAGGGGATCAACACTGAAGCTTTCTTT. Protein product: CASSPTKGINTEAFF.

The DNA for the CDR3 is TGTGCCAGCAGCATACCGGACAGGGTAACCTACGAGCAGTACTTC. It specifies CASSIPDRVTYEQYF. The V gene is TRBV11-2, the J gene TRBJ2-7, with 8 bases that match TRBD1. Germline CDR1 is SGHAT and CDR2 is FQNNGV. After removal of 5 bases from V and 2 bases from J, the junction contained 8 bases not matched to a gene. This CDR3 has 15 amino acids.

This chain links TRBV6-2 or TRBV6-3 with TRBJ2-3; no reliable D call. Trimming removed 7 bases at V and 2 bases at J, with 19 bases between. Germline V gene data show CDR1 as MNHEY and CDR2 as SVGEGT. The CDR3 extends over 16 amino acids. The CDR3 DNA follows: TGTGCCAGCACCTTGGGCCCAAAAGATCCCACAGATACGCAGTATTTT. Protein: CASTLGPKDPTDTQYF.

The V gene is TRBV12-3 or TRBV12-4, the J gene TRBJ1-2; no definite D call. CDR3 length: 14 residues. Trimming removed 7 bases from V and 2 bases from J, with 14 bases in between. CDR3: CASTDPGWNYGYTF. In DNA, the CDR3 is TGTGCCAGCACCGATCCAGGTTGGAACTATGGCTACACCTTC.

The rearrangement uses TRBV11-2 and TRBJ2-1; D remains unclear. The CDR3 loop spans 12 amino acids. CDR1 is SGHAT and CDR2 is FQNNGV in the germline V gene. Trimming cost V 7 bases and J 3 bases, with 7 bases left between them. The CDR3 is CASKHGYNEQFF. The CDR3 nucleotides are TGTGCCAGCAAGCACGGCTACAATGAGCAGTTCTTC.

This chain connects TRBV7-3 to TRBJ2-1; D not resolved. The CDR3 covers 15 residues. The germline V gene encodes CDR1 SGHTA and CDR2 FQGTGA. V was trimmed by 1 base and J by 4 bases, leaving 11 bases between them. The CDR3 loop is CASSLNGLLYNEQFF. The CDR3 region has the DNA TGTGCCAGCAGCTTAAATGGGCTTCTGTACAATGAGCAGTTCTTC. Full variable domain (remainder filled in from reference TRBV7-3 and TRBJ2-1): GAGVSQTPSNKVTEKGKYVELRCDPISGHTALYWYRQSLGQGPEFLIYFQGTGAADDSGLPNDRFFAVRPEGSVSTLKIQRTERGDSAVYLCASSLNGLLYNEQFFGPGTRLTVL.

The J gene is TRBJ2-2, the V gene TRBV7-9; D is ambiguous. The CDR3 spans 12 residues. Germline CDR1 and CDR2: SEHNR and FQNEAQ (reference sequence). Trimming stripped 8 bases from V and 6 bases from J, with 10 bases between. DNA of the CDR3: TGTGCCAGCGGCTCGCCTGCCGGGGAGCTGTTTTTT. This encodes CASGSPAGELFF.

This clonotype has a count of ten or more. For the CDR3, the DNA is TGTGCCAGCAGCGTGGACAGAGCTAGCACAGATACGCAGTATTTT. Residues: CASSVDRASTDTQYF. The rearrangement links TRBV5-4 to TRBJ2-3, with D possibly being TRBD1 (6 bases). The CDR3 spans 15 residues. V shed 4 bases and J shed 0 bases, with 12 bases lying between them. Germline V gives CDR1 SGHNT, CDR2 YYREEE (reference sequence).

Only a few counts were recorded for this clonotype. The chain has TRBV2 and TRBJ2-5; possibly TRBD2 for D (6 bases). The CDR3 runs 15 residues. Per the germline V gene, CDR1 is SNHLY and CDR2 is FYNNEI. V was pared by 6 bases and J by 2 bases, with 16 bases between. CDR3 nucleotides: TGTGCCAGCAGCAGAGGAGGGGCGTTTCAAGAGACCCAGTACTTC. Its translation is CASSRGGAFQETQYF.

This clonotype was recorded only once. The J gene is TRBJ2-5, the V gene TRBV11-2, with TRBD2 matching 9 bases. Germline V gives CDR1 SGHAT, CDR2 FQNNGV. This CDR3 region has 18 residues. With V trimmed by 1 base and J by 5 bases, 14 bases remained unmatched. The CDR3: CASSLGYSSGVRGETQYF. In DNA, the CDR3 is TGTGCCAGCAGCTTAGGTTATTCTAGCGGGGTCCGAGGGGAGACCCAGTACTTC.

This chain joins TRBV11-2 and TRBJ2-7, with 7 bases that match TRBD1. With V trimmed by 3 bases and J by 2 bases, 4 bases remained unmatched. The length of the CDR3 is 14 residues. Germline CDR1 and CDR2: SGHAT and FQNNGV. CDR3 amino acids: CASSFPGQAYEQYF. The CDR3 coding sequence is TGTGCCAGCAGCTTCCCCGGACAGGCCTACGAGCAGTACTTC.

There are many counts of this clonotype. The rearrangement links TRBV20-1 to TRBJ2-7; the D gene is possibly TRBD1 (6 bases). CDR3 length equals 15 residues. Germline V gene data show CDR1 as DFQATT and CDR2 as SNEGSKA (reference sequence). V lost 3 bases to trimming and J lost 2 bases, with 17 bases between them. The CDR3 spells CSARSRTVGPYEQYF. The CDR3 nucleotides are TGCAGTGCTAGGTCACGGACAGTGGGTCCCTACGAGCAGTACTTC.

This clonotype was detected a few times. The rearrangement links TRBV6-5 to TRBJ1-6; 7 bases align to TRBD1. The CDR3 sequence is 15 residues long. The trim removed 6 bases at V and 5 bases at J, leaving 7 bases unmatched. The germline V gene encodes CDR1 MNHEY and CDR2 SVGAGI. The CDR3 nucleotides are TGTGCCAGCAGAACGGGGACAGCACATAATTCACCCCTCCACTTT. Translated: CASRTGTAHNSPLHF.